Below, 20 T cell receptor beta chains from the same sample are listed, as sequenced in a study of OX40 agonist ivuxolimab in advanced cancers. Repertoires were generated with immunoSEQ multiplex PCR, while TCRdb's copy carries only in-frame clones and drops some. The sample holds approximately 59,000 clones, approximately 86% seen once. Sample: CD4+ or CD8+ T cells sorted from blood, taken in a trial of the OX40 agonist ivuxolimab. The receptors come from an adult with an advanced solid tumor such as melanoma, head and neck, liver or kidney cancer.

The count of this clone is one. The chain recombines TRBV30 with TRBJ2-1, with 10 bases aligning to TRBD2. The length of the CDR3 is 13 residues. Per the germline V gene, CDR1 is GTSNPN and CDR2 is SVGIG (reference sequence). After removal of 3 bases from V and 9 bases from J, the junction contained 5 bases not matched to a gene. CDR3 coding DNA: TGTGCCTGGAGGCTAGCGGGAGTTGGTGAGCAGTTCTTC. Translation: CAWRLAGVGEQFF.

The chain links TRBV7-2 to TRBJ2-1, with 9 bases aligning to TRBD2. The V and J ends lost 5 bases and 4 bases, in that order; junction bases with no gene match: 3. The CDR3 totals 14 residues. CDR1 is SGHTA and CDR2 is FQGNSA in the germline V gene. This chain's CDR3 is CASSTLAGYNEQFF. Here the CDR3 DNA reads TGTGCCAGCAGCACCCTAGCGGGGTACAATGAGCAGTTCTTC.

The chain uses TRBV9 and TRBJ2-5; TRBD2 agrees at 9 bases. CDR1 is SGDLS and CDR2 is YYNGEE in the germline V gene. The V gene end was trimmed by 0 bases and the J gene end by 4 bases; junction bases not matched to a gene: 1. This CDR3 spans 14 amino acids. The chain's CDR3 is CASSVGLAVETQYF. In nucleotides, the CDR3 is TGTGCCAGCAGCGTAGGACTAGCGGTAGAGACCCAGTACTTC.

This chain links TRBV7-2 with TRBJ2-3; a possible D gene is TRBD1 (5 bases). The germline gives CDR1 SGHTA, CDR2 FQGNSA. V lost 2 bases to trimming and J lost 8 bases, with 14 bases between them. The CDR3 has 14 amino acids. The DNA for the CDR3 is TGTGCCAGCAGCTTAAGGCCAGGGTTGGGTACGCAGTATTTT. Protein: CASSLRPGLGTQYF.

The CDR3 reads CASSSDRANYGYTF. The DNA for the CDR3 is TGTGCCAGTAGTTCAGACAGGGCTAACTATGGCTACACCTTC. V usage is TRBV19 and J usage is TRBJ1-2; 7 bases map to TRBD1. The trim removed 5 bases at V and 0 bases at J, leaving 3 bases unmatched. Germline V gene data show CDR1 as LNHDA and CDR2 as SQIVND (reference sequence). The length of the CDR3 is 14 residues.

This clone was counted a single time. Germline is not matched at one junction end, which may reflect a read error. This rearrangement joins TRBV6-5 to TRBJ1-4; D might be TRBD1 (6 bases). Germline CDR1 reads MNHEY; CDR2 reads SVGAGI. The CDR3 is 15 residues long. CDR3 bases: TGTGCCAGCAGTCAGGCCGGGACAACAAATGAAAAACTGTTTTTT. This encodes CASSQAGTTNEKLFF.

The V call is TRBV5-1, the J call TRBJ2-3; a possible D gene is TRBD1 (5 bases). The CDR3 totals 15 residues. The germline CDR1 and CDR2 sequences are SGHRS and YFSETQ. V gave up 1 base and J gave up 3 bases, with 12 bases separating them. The DNA for the CDR3 is TGCGCCAGCAGCTTGATAGGGGAAAGGACAGATACGCAGTATTTT. The encoded protein is CASSLIGERTDTQYF.

The V and J genes are TRBV6-6 and TRBJ2-7; TRBD2 matches at 7 bases. Germline lookup yields CDR1 MNHNY and CDR2 SVGAGI (reference sequence). The CDR3 extends over 15 amino acids. The trim removed 2 bases at V and 4 bases at J, leaving 8 bases unmatched. CDR3: CASSYSEREAYEQYF. DNA for the CDR3: TGTGCCAGCAGTTACAGCGAACGGGAGGCATACGAGCAGTACTTC.

The chain employs TRBV19 and TRBJ2-1, with TRBD1 matching 7 bases. Germline V CDR1 and CDR2: LNHDA, SQIVND (reference sequence). Trimming cost V 7 bases and J 0 bases; bases outside gene matches: 3. This CDR3 has 14 amino acids. CDR3 amino acids: CASKTGTSYNEQFF. The CDR3, as DNA: TGTGCCAGTAAGACAGGGACCTCCTACAATGAGCAGTTCTTC.

The V gene is TRBV19, the J gene TRBJ1-3, with D possibly TRBD1 on 6 matching bases. Trimming took 4 bases from V and 2 from J, leaving 18 bases between them. The CDR3 sequence is 17 residues long. Germline V CDR1 and CDR2: LNHDA, SQIVND (reference sequence). The CDR3 sequence: CASSTAGNRAAGNTIYF. The DNA for the CDR3 is TGTGCCAGTAGTACCGCGGGTAACAGGGCTGCTGGAAACACCATATATTTT.

This sequence joins TRBV18 and TRBJ2-7, with D possibly TRBD2 on 5 matching bases. The CDR3 has 15 amino acids. Germline V gives CDR1 KGHSH, CDR2 LQKENI. V was cut by 2 bases and J by 3 bases, with 14 bases left in between. The CDR3 here is CASSPEEIGGYEQYF. In DNA, the CDR3 is TGTGCCAGCTCACCAGAAGAGATAGGAGGCTACGAGCAGTACTTC.

The chain has TRBV19 and TRBJ1-5; TRBD1 aligns across 7 bases. V gave up 3 bases and J gave up 5 bases; unmatched junction bases: 7. CDR1 is LNHDA, CDR2 SQIVND, per germline (reference sequence). The CDR3 extends over 15 amino acids. CDR3 protein: CASSMSQGSHQPQHF. In DNA, the CDR3 is TGTGCCAGTAGTATGTCACAGGGGTCCCATCAGCCCCAGCATTTT.

The V gene is TRBV7-9, the J gene TRBJ2-2, with 12 bases fitting TRBD2. The CDR3 loop spans 16 amino acids. The germline V gene encodes CDR1 SEHNR and CDR2 FQNEAQ (reference sequence). Unmatched junction bases numbered 9, after V lost 5 bases and J lost 8 bases. Written as DNA, the CDR3 is TGTGCCAGCAGCCCCCGGACTAGCGGGGACCGGGGGGAGCTGTTTTTT. Translated: CASSPRTSGDRGELFF.

The rearrangement uses TRBV10-2 and TRBJ2-6, with a possible D match to TRBD1 (5 bases). With 0 bases removed from V and 2 bases from J, the gap between germline ends came to 8 bases. The CDR3 is 16 residues long. CDR1 and CDR2 (germline): WSHSY, SAAADI. CDR3 bases: TGCGCCAGCAGTGAGTCAGGGGCGGCTGGGGCCAACGTCCTGACTTTC. This encodes CASSESGAAGANVLTF.

This rearrangement joins TRBV5-1 to TRBJ2-3; 7 bases match TRBD1. The CDR3 totals 16 residues. The J segment lost 0 bases and the V segment lost 2 bases, leaving 6 bases of the junction unmatched. Germline values: CDR1 SGHRS, CDR2 YFSETQ. In DNA form, the CDR3 reads TGCGCCAGCAGCTTTTTGACAGGGATTAGCACAGATACGCAGTATTTT. Its translation: CASSFLTGISTDTQYF.

The chain employs TRBV19 and TRBJ1-4, with D tentatively TRBD1 (5 bases). The germline CDR1 and CDR2 sequences are LNHDA and SQIVND (reference sequence). This CDR3 has 15 amino acids. Trimming took off 5 bases at V and 3 bases at J, with 13 bases between the two ends. The CDR3 nucleotides are TGTGCCAGTAGTCCTACAGGTTTATCTAATGAAAAACTGTTTTTT. Protein: CASSPTGLSNEKLFF.

This rearrangement joins TRBV6-5 to TRBJ2-6; no firm D call. The V and J ends lost 3 bases and 0 bases respectively, with 9 bases between them. Looked up from germline, CDR1 is MNHEY and CDR2 is SVGAGI. The CDR3 has 16 amino acids. The CDR3 is CASSYYPLSGANVLTF. The CDR3 nucleotides read TGTGCCAGCAGTTATTATCCACTCTCTGGGGCCAACGTCCTGACTTTC.

V gene TRBV6-1 combines with J gene TRBJ2-2; the match to TRBD1 covers 10 bases. The trim removed 4 bases at V and 0 bases at J, leaving 2 bases unmatched. Germline V gives CDR1 MNHNS, CDR2 SASEGT. This CDR3 is built from 16 residues. Here the CDR3 reads CASSVDRGSNTGELFF. The CDR3 nucleotides read TGTGCCAGCAGTGTGGACAGGGGGTCGAACACCGGGGAGCTGTTTTTT.

V gene TRBV7-2 combines with J gene TRBJ2-5, with TRBD2 matching 8 bases. The CDR3 is 16 amino acids. Per the germline V gene, CDR1 is SGHTA and CDR2 is FQGNSA. The J segment lost 7 bases and the V segment lost 3 bases, leaving 13 bases of the junction unmatched. CDR3 sequence reads: CASSFAGGRWEGTQYF. In DNA, the CDR3 is TGTGCCAGCAGCTTCGCTGGCGGGAGGTGGGAGGGGACCCAGTACTTC.

The J gene is TRBJ2-3, the V gene TRBV7-6; the D is unclear. Deletions cut 4 bases from V and 2 bases from J, with 10 bases between. From germline, CDR1 is SGHVS and CDR2 FNYEAQ. CDR3 length equals 14 residues. In DNA form, the CDR3 reads TGTGCCAGCAGCTGGTCGTCTATCACAGATACGCAGTATTTT. It yields the protein CASSWSSITDTQYF. Full variable domain (rest looked up from reference TRBV7-6 and TRBJ2-3): GAGVSQSPRYKVTKRGQDVALRCDPISGHVSLYWYRQALGQGPEFLTYFNYEAQQDKSGLPNDRFSAERPEGSISTLTIQRTEQRDSAMYRCASSWSSITDTQYFGPGTRLTVL.